This is a list of T cell receptor beta chains from one sample in a study of spatial heterogeneity in lung cancer. From the 5' RACE reads, TCRdb called clonotypes with MiXCR, one entry per CDR3 protein. The repertoire holds 9,100 or so distinct CDR3 sequences, roughly 54% seen once, with about 28% in the top ten. The input for sequencing was lung tumor tissue, taken at surgery. The source of these receptors is a female donor with early-stage non-small cell lung cancer. Each CDR3 is given with its conserved first and last residue. A D gene is named only where the DNA matches it firmly. Clone size, where shown, is once, few, many, or a class for clones that have expanded.

J: TRBJ1-4; V: TRBV7-9; D: -; size: once; CDR3: CASSSRGREYEKLFF; DNA: TGTGCCAGCAGCAGTCGTGGCAGGGAGTATGAAAAACTGTTTTTT
J: TRBJ2-2; V: TRBV5-4; D: -; size: -; CDR3: CASSLLGGDLTGELFF; DNA: TGTGCCAGCAGCCTCCTCGGGGGAGATCTGACCGGGGAGCTGTTTTTT
J: TRBJ2-1; V: TRBV29-1; D: -; size: few; CDR3: CSVSRDSRSYNEQFF; DNA: TGCAGCGTAAGTCGGGATAGCCGCTCCTACAATGAGCAGTTCTTC
J: TRBJ2-7; V: TRBV13; D: TRBD1; size: -; CDR3: CASSLGRTGAYEQYF; DNA: TGTGCCAGCAGCTTAGGCCGGACAGGGGCCTACGAGCAGTACTTC
J: TRBJ1-5; V: TRBV4-3; D: -; size: few; CDR3: CASSLSADQPQHF; DNA: TGCGCCAGCAGCCTATCCGCGGATCAGCCCCAGCATTTT
J: TRBJ2-7; V: TRBV20-1; D: -; size: -; CDR3: CSASQVADEQYF; DNA: TGCAGTGCTAGCCAGGTTGCCGACGAGCAGTACTTC
J: TRBJ1-2; V: TRBV7-9; D: -; size: -; CDR3: CASSPPTGMRGYTF; DNA: TGTGCCAGCAGCCCACCTACAGGGATGAGAGGCTACACCTTC
J: TRBJ1-6; V: TRBV7-2; D: -; size: -; CDR3: CASSLAIWQTYNSPLHF; DNA: TGTGCCAGCAGCTTAGCGATTTGGCAGACCTATAATTCACCCCTCCACTTT
J: TRBJ1-2; V: TRBV7-8; D: -; size: -; CDR3: CASSLAEGTGGYTF; DNA: TGTGCCAGCAGCTTAGCTGAGGGTACAGGTGGCTACACCTTC
J: TRBJ2-1; V: TRBV28; D: TRBD2; size: -; CDR3: CASTETSGGYNEQFF; DNA: TGTGCCAGCACCGAGACTAGCGGGGGGTACAATGAGCAGTTCTTC
J: TRBJ2-1; V: TRBV7-9; D: -; size: medium-sized; CDR3: CASSARLGSYNEQFF; DNA: TGTGCCAGCTCAGCTAGACTAGGCTCCTACAATGAGCAGTTCTTC
J: TRBJ1-2; V: TRBV12-3/TRBV12-4; D: TRBD1; size: few; CDR3: CASSSDRVNDGYTF; DNA: TGTGCCAGCAGTTCGGACAGGGTTAATGATGGCTACACCTTC
J: TRBJ2-7; V: TRBV7-9; D: -; size: medium-sized; CDR3: CASSLGVAGRYEQYF; DNA: TGTGCCAGCAGCTTAGGCGTCGCGGGTCGCTACGAGCAGTACTTC
J: TRBJ2-7; V: TRBV5-5; D: TRBD1; size: -; CDR3: CASARGRFYEQYF; DNA: TGTGCCAGCGCGAGGGGGCGGTTCTACGAGCAGTACTTC
J: TRBJ1-2; V: TRBV12-3/TRBV12-4; D: -; size: few; CDR3: CASRRPGPHGYTF; DNA: TGTGCCAGCAGACGACCGGGACCTCATGGCTACACCTTC
J: TRBJ1-2; V: TRBV7-9; D: -; size: -; CDR3: CASSWGLSGYTF; DNA: TGTGCCAGCAGCTGGGGACTAAGCGGCTACACCTTC
J: TRBJ2-2; V: TRBV20-1; D: TRBD2; size: -; CDR3: CSAAKTSGYTGELFF; DNA: TGCAGTGCGGCGAAGACTAGCGGCTACACCGGGGAGCTGTTTTTT
J: TRBJ2-7; V: TRBV7-2; D: TRBD2; size: -; CDR3: CASSLMPGLVYEQYF; DNA: TGTGCCAGCAGCTTAATGCCGGGACTAGTCTACGAGCAGTACTTC
J: TRBJ2-7; V: TRBV5-5; D: -; size: few; CDR3: CASSSSGRPYEQYF; DNA: TGTGCCAGCAGCTCATCGGGACGGCCCTACGAGCAGTACTTC
J: TRBJ2-7; V: TRBV5-5; D: -; size: -; CDR3: CASSLGVRGSYEQYF; DNA: TGTGCCAGCAGCTTGGGTGTCAGGGGCTCCTACGAGCAGTACTTC
J: TRBJ2-4; V: TRBV10-3; D: -; size: few; CDR3: CAISESGLIQYF; DNA: TGTGCCATCAGTGAGTCGGGACTGATTCAGTACTTC
J: TRBJ1-2; V: TRBV20-1; D: TRBD1; size: few; CDR3: CSAIITRDSGLYGYTF; DNA: TGCAGTGCTATCATAACCCGGGACAGTGGACTATATGGCTACACCTTC
J: TRBJ2-1; V: TRBV12-3/TRBV12-4; D: TRBD2; size: -; CDR3: CASTLTVSLAGSYNEQFF; DNA: TGTGCCAGCACCCTGACAGTTTCACTAGCGGGGTCCTACAATGAGCAGTTCTTC
J: TRBJ2-3; V: TRBV7-2; D: TRBD2; size: -; CDR3: CASSLAAGGNTDTQYF; DNA: TGTGCCAGCAGCTTAGCGGCGGGGGGTAACACAGATACGCAGTATTTT
J: TRBJ1-1; V: TRBV12-3/TRBV12-4; D: -; size: -; CDR3: CASRNRVGNTEAFF; DNA: TGTGCCAGCAGAAACAGGGTGGGGAACACTGAAGCTTTCTTT
J: TRBJ2-3; V: TRBV12-3/TRBV12-4; D: -; size: once; CDR3: CASSLGFTDTQYF; DNA: TGTGCCAGCAGTTTAGGTTTCACAGATACGCAGTATTTT
J: TRBJ2-3; V: TRBV20-1; D: -; size: -; CDR3: CSAQGAALTDTQYF; DNA: TGCAGTGCCCAAGGCGCGGCGCTTACAGATACGCAGTATTTT
J: TRBJ2-6; V: TRBV20-1; D: -; size: -; CDR3: CSARAFSLSGANVLTF; DNA: TGCAGTGCTAGAGCTTTCAGCCTCTCTGGGGCCAACGTCCTGACTTTC
J: TRBJ2-2; V: TRBV7-8; D: -; size: -; CDR3: CASRGTLTGELFF; DNA: TGTGCCAGCAGGGGGACGCTGACCGGGGAGCTGTTTTTT
J: TRBJ2-1; V: TRBV12-3/TRBV12-4; D: -; size: few; CDR3: CASSFGSDYNEQFF; DNA: TGTGCCAGCAGTTTCGGATCAGACTACAATGAGCAGTTCTTC
J: TRBJ1-2; V: TRBV20-1; D: -; size: -; CDR3: CSPYKRLSAPGYTF; DNA: TGCAGCCCCTACAAGAGACTTAGCGCCCCCGGCTACACCTTC
J: TRBJ1-6; V: TRBV6-2/TRBV6-3; D: TRBD1; size: few; CDR3: CASSYMQGAGSPLHF; DNA: TGTGCCAGCAGTTACATGCAGGGGGCAGGATCACCCCTCCACTTT
J: TRBJ2-1; V: TRBV29-1; D: -; size: -; CDR3: CSVVGGLSYNEQFF; DNA: TGCAGCGTTGTGGGGGGTTTGTCCTACAATGAGCAGTTCTTC
J: TRBJ2-7; V: TRBV7-9; D: -; size: once; CDR3: CASSYTYYEQYF; DNA: TGTGCCAGCAGTTACACCTACTACGAGCAGTACTTC
J: TRBJ1-4; V: TRBV4-3; D: -; size: -; CDR3: CASSQDGLRMNKLFF; DNA: TGCGCCAGCAGCCAAGATGGCCTTCGAATGAATAAACTGTTTTTT
J: TRBJ1-2; V: TRBV27; D: TRBD1; size: medium-sized; CDR3: CASSSTGGWIYGYTF; DNA: TGTGCCAGCAGTTCCACAGGGGGTTGGATCTATGGCTACACCTTC
J: TRBJ2-1; V: TRBV4-1; D: TRBD2; size: -; CDR3: CASSRTTGTNYNEQFF; DNA: TGCGCCAGCAGCCGAACCACCGGGACTAATTACAATGAGCAGTTCTTC
J: TRBJ1-2; V: TRBV28; D: TRBD1; size: -; CDR3: CASSHQTGTYGYTF; DNA: TGTGCCAGCAGTCATCAGACAGGGACCTATGGCTACACCTTC
J: TRBJ2-1; V: TRBV11-3; D: TRBD1; size: -; CDR3: CASSLEGTGYNEQFF; DNA: TGTGCCAGCAGCTTAGAAGGGACAGGGTACAATGAGCAGTTCTTC
J: TRBJ2-7; V: TRBV28; D: TRBD1; size: -; CDR3: CACSLIGQGAYEQYF; DNA: TGTGCCTGCAGTCTAATCGGCCAGGGGGCGTACGAGCAGTACTTC
J: TRBJ2-5; V: TRBV20-1; D: TRBD2; size: few; CDR3: CSASVPGGGVEETQYF; DNA: TGCAGTGCTAGTGTCCCCGGCGGGGGGGTTGAAGAGACCCAGTACTTC
J: TRBJ2-3; V: TRBV5-1; D: TRBD2; size: once; CDR3: CASSPGVAGADTQYF; DNA: TGCGCCAGCAGCCCTGGGGTAGCGGGGGCTGATACGCAGTATTTT
J: TRBJ2-5; V: TRBV12-3/TRBV12-4; D: -; size: -; CDR3: CASSPGAGEETQYF; DNA: TGTGCCAGCAGCCCGGGCGCAGGGGAGGAGACCCAGTACTTC
J: TRBJ1-6; V: TRBV27; D: -; size: -; CDR3: CASSSTGSGASPLHF; DNA: TGTGCCAGCAGTTCCACGGGGTCAGGGGCTTCACCCCTCCACTTT
J: TRBJ2-1; V: TRBV4-2; D: TRBD1; size: few; CDR3: CASSVRDRVGNEQFF; DNA: TGTGCCAGCAGCGTACGGGACAGGGTTGGCAATGAGCAGTTCTTC
J: TRBJ1-1; V: TRBV19; D: TRBD1; size: -; CDR3: CASSLPGQGRGEAFF; DNA: TGTGCCAGTAGCCTACCGGGACAGGGTAGGGGCGAAGCTTTCTTT
J: TRBJ1-2; V: TRBV11-2; D: -; size: -; CDR3: CASSLTVPGDLTNYGYTF; DNA: TGTGCCAGCAGCTTAACGGTACCGGGGGATTTGACTAACTATGGCTACACCTTC
J: TRBJ2-7; V: TRBV7-2; D: TRBD2; size: few; CDR3: CASSLDLAGVEQYF; DNA: TGTGCCAGCAGCTTAGACCTAGCGGGGGTCGAGCAGTACTTC